The source of this T cell receptor beta chain is a study of blood T cell repertoires in COVID-19 (TCRdb year 2020). With regard to the full study: The collaborator samples originated in the United States, Italy and Spain and spanned the acute and convalescent phases of COVID-19. The material from the prospective study consisted of cDNA or gDNA derived from T cells, B-cell-depleted T cells, or PBMCs. Deeply sampled blood TCRbeta repertoires from subjects exposed to, actively infected with, or recovered from COVID-19 were included in the dataset. A freely available public database, intended as a resource for researchers studying the immune response to SARS-CoV-2, is where the repertoires were released. Samples came from the ongoing ImmuneRACE study (first 160 participants) plus 1,254 subjects from 6 global collaborators. Nearly every sample came with metadata listing a de-identified subject ID, COVID-19 status, age in years and sex. HLA class I and class II types, where available, came from metadata supplied by the sample provider rather than from assay-based typing. The study at large found these results: How much clinical and demographic metadata was included differed by source and by participant, and the metadata was provided uncurated.

TCRbeta CDR3 regions were amplified from genomic DNA using the immunoSEQ Assay, a bias-controlled multiplex PCR. In the source study's methods: The number of nucleated cells in each sample was estimated by amplification of reference gene primers within the assay. To quantify the absolute abundance of each unique TCRbeta CDR3 rearrangement, sequence reads were collapsed and filtered. For each sample, productive Simpson clonality was calculated by taking the square root of Simpson's diversity index across productive rearrangements. Entries here come from immuneACCESS through TCRdb and include only in-frame sequences with V and J called. Some clones fail to appear in such tables; in the studies checked, an unresolved V gene covers under half of the shortfall, and the cause of the remainder is unknown. The V and J calls and clone size are taken from that table; D and trimming were inferred from the DNA. Here the sample has about 210,000 clones; 84% occur a single time. The leading ten clones occupy roughly 10% of the sample.

Sequences MNHEY (CDR1) and SVGAGI (CDR2) are obtained from the germline V gene. V is shortened by 4 bases, J by 8 bases, and the region joining them spans 17 bases. The CDR3, from cysteine to phenylalanine, totals 14 residues. The sequence is cut down to CDR3 DNA, 42 bases in frame from base 1. In Seattle, one collaborating source enrolled patients while the infection was active and tracked those patients longitudinally over the course of disease. Collaborating institutions collected whole blood in K2EDTA tubes following their own protocols. For TCRbeta analysis, collaborator samples were shipped as frozen whole blood, as isolated PBMCs, or as DNA extracted from either sample type. A remark on this clone: Its antigen is still unknown. Base qualities are not at hand, and no much larger clone is one base apart.

The sample comprised peripheral blood. This TCR was recovered from a woman of 80 years or more with COVID-19, enrolled during active disease. The rearrangement joined TRBV6-5 to TRBJ1-2; a tentative D call is TRBD1 (5 bases match). In nucleotide form, the sequence is TGTGCCAGCAGTTCTAACGACAGATCGAGGGGCTACACCTTC. Its amino acids are CASSSNDRSRGYTF.